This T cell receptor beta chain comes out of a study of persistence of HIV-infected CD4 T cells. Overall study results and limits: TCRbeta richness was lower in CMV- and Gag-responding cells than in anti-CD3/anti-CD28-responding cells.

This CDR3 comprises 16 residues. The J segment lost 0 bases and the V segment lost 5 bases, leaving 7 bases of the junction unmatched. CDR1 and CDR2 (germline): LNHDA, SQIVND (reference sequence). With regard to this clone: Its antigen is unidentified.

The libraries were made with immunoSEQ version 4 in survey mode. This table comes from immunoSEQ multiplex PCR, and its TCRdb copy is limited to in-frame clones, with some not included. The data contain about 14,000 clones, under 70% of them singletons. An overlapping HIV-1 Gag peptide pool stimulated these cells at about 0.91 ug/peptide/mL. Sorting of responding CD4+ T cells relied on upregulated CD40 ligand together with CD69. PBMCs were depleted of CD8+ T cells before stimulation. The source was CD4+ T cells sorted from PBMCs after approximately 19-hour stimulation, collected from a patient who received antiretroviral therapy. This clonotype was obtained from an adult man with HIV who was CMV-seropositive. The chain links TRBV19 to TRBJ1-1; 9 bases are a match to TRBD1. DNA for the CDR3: TGTGCCAGTAGTGCGAACAGGGGGCCCATGAACACTGAAGCTTTCTTT. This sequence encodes CASSANRGPMNTEAFF.